These T cell receptor beta chains were read from a single sample in a study of graft-versus-host responses after intestinal transplantation. The assay was immunoSEQ multiplex PCR, and TCRdb's table has in-frame clones only and misses some. The data contain around 18,000 clones, 90% of them singletons. Here the sequenced sample was PBMCs, taken 350 to 400 days after transplant. The receptors originated from a human patient who received an intestinal transplant, so some T cells may come from the graft donor. Both conserved end residues are part of each CDR3. The D gene is left open where the match is weak. For some rows the clone size is stated as once, few or many, or as a class when expanded; others skip it.

>TRBV6-1|TRBJ1-3|.|.
CASSEATGRVSAGNTIYF
TGTGCCAGCAGTGAAGCTACAGGGAGAGTATCTGCTGGAAACACCATATATTTT
>TRBV11-3|TRBJ2-5|.|.
CASSENRQETQYF
TGTGCCAGCAGCGAAAACAGGCAAGAGACCCAGTACTTC
>TRBV6-5|TRBJ2-2|.|.
CASFQEGAGELFF
TGTGCCAGCTTCCAGGAGGGCGCCGGGGAGCTGTTTTTT
>TRBV2|TRBJ2-2|.|TRBD2
CASKSAVGGTGELFF
TGTGCCAGCAAATCAGCCGTGGGAGGGACCGGGGAGCTGTTTTTT
>TRBV7-9|TRBJ2-7|.|TRBD1
CASSQGQGTTYEQYF
TGTGCCAGCAGCCAAGGACAGGGGACAACCTACGAGCAGTACTTC
>TRBV14|TRBJ1-6|.|.
CASSQVGTLPSLHF
TGTGCCAGCAGCCAAGTGGGGACCCTCCCCTCCCTCCACTTT
>TRBV6-6|TRBJ1-4|.|.
CASSRAGRNEKLFF
TGTGCCAGCAGTCGGGCAGGGCGTAATGAAAAACTGTTTTTT
>TRBV6-5|TRBJ2-7|few|TRBD2
CASSYSPGGAYEQYF
TGTGCCAGCAGTTACTCCCCGGGAGGAGCCTACGAGCAGTACTTC
>TRBV6-1|TRBJ2-2|.|.
CASSSPQQGEEELFF
TGTGCCAGCAGTTCCCCTCAACAGGGTGAGGAGGAGCTGTTTTTT
>TRBV6-5|TRBJ2-3|.|TRBD2
CASSYLSGGGDTQYF
TGTGCCAGCAGTTACCTTAGCGGGGGAGGAGATACGCAGTATTTT
>TRBV2|TRBJ1-1|.|.
CASSESGVNTEAFF
TGTGCCAGCAGTGAATCAGGGGTGAACACTGAAGCTTTCTTT
>TRBV4-2|TRBJ1-2|.|.
CASRGSGYLNYGYTF
TGTGCCAGCAGGGGGTCAGGGTATCTGAACTATGGCTACACCTTC
>TRBV7-9|TRBJ2-7|.|.
CASSLARGLSYEQYF
TGTGCCAGCAGCTTAGCGAGGGGACTGAGCTACGAGCAGTACTTC
>TRBV19|TRBJ2-4|.|TRBD2
CASSLKRESNIQYF
TGTGCCAGTAGTTTAAAGCGGGAGTCAAACATTCAGTACTTC
>TRBV6-5|TRBJ1-1|.|.
CASRLGTENTEAFF
TGTGCCAGCAGACTAGGGACGGAGAACACTGAAGCTTTCTTT
>TRBV15|TRBJ2-7|.|TRBD2
CATSREGVYNMTSGRLYEQYF
TGTGCCACCAGCAGAGAAGGGGTATATAACATGACTAGCGGGCGGCTATACGAGCAGTACTTC